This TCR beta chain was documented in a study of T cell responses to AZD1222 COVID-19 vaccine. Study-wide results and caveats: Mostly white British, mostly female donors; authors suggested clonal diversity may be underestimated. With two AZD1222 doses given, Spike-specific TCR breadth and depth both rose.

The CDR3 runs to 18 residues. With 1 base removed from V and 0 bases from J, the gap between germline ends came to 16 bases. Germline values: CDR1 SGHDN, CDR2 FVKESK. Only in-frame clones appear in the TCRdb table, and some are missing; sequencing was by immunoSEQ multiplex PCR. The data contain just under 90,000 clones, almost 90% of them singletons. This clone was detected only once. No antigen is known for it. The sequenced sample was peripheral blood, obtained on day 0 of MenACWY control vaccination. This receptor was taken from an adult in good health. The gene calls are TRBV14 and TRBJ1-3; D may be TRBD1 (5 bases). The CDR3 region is CASSQGVGYGGSGNTIYF. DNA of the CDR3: TGTGCCAGCAGCCAAGGAGTTGGATACGGGGGCTCTGGAAACACCATATATTTT.